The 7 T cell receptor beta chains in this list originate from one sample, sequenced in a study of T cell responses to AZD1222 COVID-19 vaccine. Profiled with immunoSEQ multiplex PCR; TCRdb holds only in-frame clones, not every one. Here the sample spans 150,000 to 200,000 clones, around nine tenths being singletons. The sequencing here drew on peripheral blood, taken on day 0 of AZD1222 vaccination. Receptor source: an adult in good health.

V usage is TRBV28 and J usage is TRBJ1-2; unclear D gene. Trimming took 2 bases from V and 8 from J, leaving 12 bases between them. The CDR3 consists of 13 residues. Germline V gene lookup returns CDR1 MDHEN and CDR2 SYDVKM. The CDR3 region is CASSLSSETGYTF. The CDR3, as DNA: TGTGCCAGCAGTTTAAGCAGCGAGACAGGCTACACCTTC.

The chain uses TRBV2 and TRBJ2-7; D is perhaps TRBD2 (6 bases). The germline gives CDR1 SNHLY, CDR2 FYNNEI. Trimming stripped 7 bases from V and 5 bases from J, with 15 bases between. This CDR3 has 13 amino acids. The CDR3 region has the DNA TGTGCCAGCAAGAAACCGGAGGGTGACGAGCAGTACTTC. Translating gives CASKKPEGDEQYF.

CDR3 nucleotides: TGTGCCAGCAGCCCCTCTGGGAGCACAGATACGCAGTATTTT. Encoded protein: CASSPSGSTDTQYF. The chain couples TRBV6-2 or TRBV6-3 to TRBJ2-3; D call uncertain. The CDR3 contains 14 residues. Germline V CDR1 and CDR2: MNHEY, SVGEGT. V lost 6 bases and J 0 bases, leaving 10 bases between the germline ends.

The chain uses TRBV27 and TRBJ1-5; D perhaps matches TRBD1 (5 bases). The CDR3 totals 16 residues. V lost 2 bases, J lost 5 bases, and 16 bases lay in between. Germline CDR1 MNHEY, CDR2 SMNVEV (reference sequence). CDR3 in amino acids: CASSLLTPGFDQPQHF. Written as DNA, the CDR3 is TGTGCCAGCAGTTTACTAACGCCAGGGTTTGATCAGCCCCAGCATTTT.

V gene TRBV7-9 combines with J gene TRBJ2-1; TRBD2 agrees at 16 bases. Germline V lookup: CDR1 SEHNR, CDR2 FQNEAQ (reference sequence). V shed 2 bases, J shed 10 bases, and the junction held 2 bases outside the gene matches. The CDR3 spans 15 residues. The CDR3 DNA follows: TGTGCCAGCAGCTTAACGGGACTAGCGGGAGGGGAGCAGTTCTTC. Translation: CASSLTGLAGGEQFF. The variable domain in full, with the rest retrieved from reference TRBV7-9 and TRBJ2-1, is DTGVSQNPRHKITKRGQNVTFRCDPISEHNRLYWYRQTLGQGPEFLTYFQNEAQLEKSRLLSDRFSAERPKGSFSTLEIQRTEQGDSAMYLCASSLTGLAGGEQFFGPGTRLTVL.

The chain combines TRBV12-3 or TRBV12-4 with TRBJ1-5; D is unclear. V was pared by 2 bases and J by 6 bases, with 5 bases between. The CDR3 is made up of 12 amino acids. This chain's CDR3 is CASSLKGQPQHF. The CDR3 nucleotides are TGTGCCAGCAGTTTAAAAGGTCAGCCCCAGCATTTT.

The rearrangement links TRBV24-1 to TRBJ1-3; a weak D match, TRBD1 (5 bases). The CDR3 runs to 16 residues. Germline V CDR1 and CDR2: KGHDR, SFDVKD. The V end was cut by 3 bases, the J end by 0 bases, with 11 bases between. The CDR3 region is CATSDPQGDSGNTIYF. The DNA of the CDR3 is TGTGCCACCAGTGATCCGCAGGGAGACTCTGGAAACACCATATATTTT.